Following are 9 T cell receptor beta chains from one sample sequenced in a study of early T cells in non-severe SARS-CoV-2 infection (dated by TCRdb to about 2021). Library preparation used 5' RACE. Instrument on record: NextSeq 500. In TCRdb, the public reads were trimmed at Q25 with fastp and aligned with MiXCR, with productive beta chains retained. Rows with a matching CDR3 protein are joined into one entry that keeps the most common DNA and genes. Across this sample there are some 27,000 distinct CDR3 sequences, with 4.6% seen only once. The ten largest clones take up 9% to 14% of the sample. The sequencing input was whole blood. All receptors derive from an adult who was a healthcare worker with PCR-confirmed SARS-CoV-2 infection or an uninfected control (not recorded which).

There are many counts of this clonotype. This chain links TRBV14 with TRBJ1-1, with 7 bases identical to TRBD1. Trimming at V came to 4 bases and at J to 1 base, leaving 3 bases not matched to a gene. This CDR3 comprises 14 residues. Germline CDR1 is SGHDN and CDR2 is FVKESK. The CDR3 is CASSLGQWNTEAFF. CDR3 nucleotide sequence: TGTGCCAGCAGCCTGGGACAGTGGAACACTGAAGCTTTCTTT. The full variable domain, with the rest looked up from reference TRBV14 and TRBJ1-1, is EAGVTQFPSHSVIEKGQTVTLRCDPISGHDNLYWYRRVMGKEIKFLLHFVKESKQDESGMPNNRFLAERTGGTYSTLKVQPAELEDSGVYFCASSLGQWNTEAFFGQGTRLTVV.

This clonotype was seen many times. The chain links TRBV12-3 or TRBV12-4 to TRBJ1-1; 8 bases line up with TRBD1. V was pared by 6 bases and J by 5 bases, with 8 bases of the junction left unmatched. The CDR3 sequence is 14 residues long. The CDR3 is CASRSGGADTEAFF. The CDR3 DNA reads TGTGCCAGCAGGTCAGGGGGCGCCGATACTGAAGCTTTCTTT.

This clonotype was observed many times. The chain employs TRBV18 and TRBJ2-5; the match to TRBD1 covers 8 bases. V dropped 3 bases and J dropped 3; count of bases not matched to a gene: 3. This CDR3 is built from 14 residues. The germline V gene has CDR1 KGHSH and CDR2 LQKENI. The DNA for the CDR3 is TGTGCCAGCTCACCTCAGACAGGGGAAGAGACCCAGTACTTC. Its translation: CASSPQTGEETQYF.

This clonotype appeared many times. The chain couples TRBV20-1 to TRBJ2-2, with D perhaps assigned TRBD1 or TRBD2 (6 bases each). Per germline, CDR1 DFQATT and CDR2 SNEGSKA (reference sequence). The V and J ends lost 3 bases and 4 bases respectively, with 18 bases between them. The CDR3 runs 16 residues. CDR3 amino acids: CSASSWGALGTGELFF. The CDR3 DNA is TGCAGTGCTAGTTCTTGGGGGGCCCTAGGCACCGGGGAGCTGTTTTTT.

In its sample, this clonotype was seen many times. The chain links TRBV5-8 to TRBJ2-3, with 8 bases lining up with TRBD2. Germline assignment: CDR1 SGHTS and CDR2 YDEGEE. The V segment lost 0 bases and the J segment 0 bases; nucleotides outside the gene matches: 6. CDR3 size: 17 residues. The CDR3 nucleotides read TGTGCCAGCAGCTTGGGTACCGCGGGGGGCAGCACAGATACGCAGTATTTT. It is translated as CASSLGTAGGSTDTQYF.

The chain joins TRBV12-3 or TRBV12-4 to TRBJ2-5; perhaps D is TRBD1 or TRBD2 (5 bases each). This CDR3 contains 14 residues. V lost 2 bases and J 10 bases, leaving 17 bases between the germline ends. The CDR3 loop is CASSLPGPRGVQYF. As DNA, the CDR3 is TGTGCCAGCAGTTTACCGGGACCCAGAGGAGTCCAGTACTTC.

The V gene is TRBV15, the J gene TRBJ2-1; maybe TRBD1 (5 bases). V was trimmed by 3 bases and J by 0 bases, leaving 12 bases between them. The CDR3 runs to 16 residues. Per germline, CDR1 LNHNV and CDR2 YYDKDF (reference sequence). CDR3 bases: TGTGCCACCAGCAGTGAACGGACAAACTCCTACAATGAGCAGTTCTTC. It codes for CATSSERTNSYNEQFF.

In its sample, this clonotype was seen many times. The chain combines TRBV5-1 with TRBJ2-2; possible D gene TRBD1, 6 bases. Between the trimmed V and J ends, which lost 4 bases and 0 bases, there was a span of 10 bases. This CDR3 is built from 15 residues. Germline V lookup: CDR1 SGHRS, CDR2 YFSETQ. The CDR3 bases are TGCGCCAGCAGCCCGGACAGTACGAACACCGGGGAGCTGTTTTTT. Translated: CASSPDSTNTGELFF.

Ten or more counts support this clonotype. V and J are TRBV7-2 and TRBJ2-1, with 15 bases matching TRBD2. The ends lost 1 base at V and 6 bases at J; junction bases unmatched: 4. This CDR3 is 17 amino acids long. Germline loops: CDR1 SGHTA, CDR2 FQGNSA. CDR3 sequence (DNA): TGTGCCAGCAGCTTAGAAGGGACTAGCGGGAGGTTCAATGAGCAGTTCTTC. It is translated as CASSLEGTSGRFNEQFF.